This section outlines one T cell receptor (beta chain) sequence together with its context. What it binds is unknown. The PCR was carried out with 60 Vbeta primers and 13 Jbeta primers. Clones were read by immunoSEQ multiplex PCR, and TCRdb kept only the in-frame ones, dropping some. The table records more than 95,000 clones, around 9.1% of them present only once. Looked up from germline, CDR1 is SGHKS and CDR2 is YYEKEE (reference sequence). V was trimmed by 2 bases and J by 8 bases, leaving 13 bases between them. This CDR3 spans 14 amino acids. The donors, nominally healthy at sampling, likely had unrecorded immune exposures. These data belong to a study of cytomegalovirus exposure and HLA in healthy donors. Regarding the study as a whole: Most TCR beta V segments were productive about 87% or about 30% of the time in an earlier analysis. Cytomegalovirus status, reportedly, was diagnosed with high specificity and sensitivity by the classifier.

The chain employs TRBV5-5 and TRBJ1-4; tentative D call: TRBD1 (6 bases). The specimen was PBMCs. The sequence was collected from a man aged 40-55 years in good health and CMV-seropositive. This chain's CDR3 is CASSFRGSVEKLFF. The DNA for the CDR3 is TGTGCCAGCAGCTTCAGGGGCTCAGTCGAAAAACTGTTTTTT.